A single sample gave rise to the 26 T cell receptor beta chains below, sequenced in a study of CD8 T cells in Susac syndrome. cDNA came from 0.5 to 1 ug RNA primed by random hexamers. TCRdb re-called the immunoSEQ multiplex PCR reads through MiXCR, storing one row per CDR3 protein. This sample yields a few hundred thousand distinct CDR3 sequences, of which approximately 90% are seen a single time; roughly 0.2% belongs to the top ten. Sequencing was carried out using CD8+ T cells from PBMCs. All receptors come from a human donor with multiple sclerosis.

This clonotype was seen only a few times. This sequence joins TRBV5-6 and TRBJ2-2, with TRBD1 as a possible D gene (5 bases). The CDR3 is made up of 13 amino acids. The V gene lost 0 bases and the J gene lost 6 bases, with 6 bases spanning the gap. Looked up from germline, CDR1 is SGHDT and CDR2 is YYEEEE. CDR3 bases: TGTGCCAGCAGCTTGGACAGGCCCGGGGAGCTGTTTTTT. Protein: CASSLDRPGELFF.

The V and J genes are TRBV9 and TRBJ2-7; maybe TRBD1 (6 bases). The V gene's germline CDR1 is SGDLS and CDR2 YYNGEE. V was trimmed by 2 bases and J by 0 bases, leaving 15 bases between them. This CDR3 has 16 residues. CDR3 region: CASSVDWTASSYEQYF. In DNA, the CDR3 is TGTGCCAGCAGCGTGGACTGGACAGCTTCCTCCTACGAGCAGTACTTC.

V usage is TRBV29-1 and J usage is TRBJ2-2; D might be TRBD2 (6 bases). Germline V gives CDR1 SQVTM, CDR2 ANQGSEA. V lost 6 bases, J lost 4 bases, and 18 bases lay in between. This CDR3 region has 15 residues. Here the CDR3 reads CSVTQMRGGTGELFF. CDR3 DNA sequence: TGCAGCGTCACCCAGATGAGGGGAGGCACCGGGGAGCTGTTTTTT.

The rearrangement joins TRBV30 to TRBJ2-7, with 7 nucleotides matching TRBD1. V lost 3 bases to trimming and J lost 0 bases; unmatched junction nucleotides: 8. CDR1 GTSNPN and CDR2 SVGIG come from the germline V gene (reference sequence). The CDR3 totals 15 residues. The CDR3 spells CAWRDLGQSSYEQYF. The CDR3, as DNA: TGTGCCTGGAGGGACCTGGGACAGAGCTCCTACGAGCAGTACTTC.

The chain couples TRBV12-3 or TRBV12-4 to TRBJ1-6, with a weak D call TRBD1 (5 bases). Trimming removed 10 bases from V and 4 bases from J, with 17 bases in between. The CDR3 loop spans 15 amino acids. Here the CDR3 DNA reads TGTGCCACTAAACTAGGGGCAGCTTATAATTCACCCCTCCACTTT. This translates into CATKLGAAYNSPLHF.

This sequence joins TRBV28 and TRBJ2-3, with 11 bases identical to TRBD2. The ends lost 6 bases at V and 6 bases at J; junction bases unmatched: 8. CDR3 length equals 15 residues. Germline V gives CDR1 MDHEN, CDR2 SYDVKM. The CDR3 spells CASSHMTSGADTQYF. The DNA of the CDR3 is TGTGCCAGCAGCCACATGACTAGCGGGGCCGATACGCAGTATTTT.

This clonotype was seen a few times. The chain couples TRBV12-3 or TRBV12-4 to TRBJ2-1, with D possibly TRBD2 on 6 matching bases. Trimming cost V 3 bases and J 8 bases, with 14 bases left between them. This CDR3 is built from 14 residues. The chain's CDR3 is CASSFLAGGDEQFF. In DNA form, the CDR3 reads TGTGCCAGCAGTTTCCTAGCCGGGGGAGATGAGCAGTTCTTC.

The rearrangement uses TRBV29-1 and TRBJ2-1; tentatively, D is TRBD1 (5 bases). Germline CDR1 reads SQVTM; CDR2 reads ANQGSEA. The germline V and J ends were trimmed by 0 bases and 7 bases, with 10 bases remaining between them. The CDR3 covers 13 residues. CDR3 amino acids: CSVEDEAGNEQFF. CDR3 coding DNA: TGCAGCGTTGAAGATGAGGCAGGGAATGAGCAGTTCTTC.

The rearrangement uses TRBV7-9 and TRBJ2-1; the match to TRBD2 covers 9 bases. CDR1 and CDR2 (germline): SEHNR, FQNEAQ (reference sequence). The CDR3 contains 14 residues. V was pared by 3 bases and J by 5 bases, with 2 bases of the junction left unmatched. CDR3 bases: TGTGCCAGCAGCTTTACTAGCGGGCACAATGAGCAGTTCTTC. The encoded protein is CASSFTSGHNEQFF.

The chain's CDR3 is CASSASDRGHEQYF. The CDR3 nucleotides are TGTGCCAGCAGCGCCTCGGACAGGGGCCACGAGCAGTACTTC. The chain employs TRBV9 and TRBJ2-7; 9 bases match TRBD1. Trimming took 3 bases from V and 5 from J; bases not matched to a gene: 6. Germline V gene sequence: CDR1 SGDLS, CDR2 YYNGEE. The CDR3 sequence is 14 residues long.

The sample holds a few counts of this clonotype. This chain connects TRBV19 to TRBJ2-1, with 7 nucleotides matching TRBD2. Germline V CDR1 and CDR2: LNHDA, SQIVND (reference sequence). J was trimmed by 0 bases and V by 3 bases; bases with no gene match: 2. The CDR3 totals 15 residues. CDR3 bases: TGTGCCAGTAGTATGGGGGGGAGCTCCTACAATGAGCAGTTCTTC. Translation gives CASSMGGSSYNEQFF.

This clonotype showed up just a few times. CDR3 in DNA: TGTGCCAGTAGTATTGGCCAGAACACTGAAGCTTTCTTT. Amino acids: CASSIGQNTEAFF. This chain uses TRBV19 with TRBJ1-1; the D is unclear. The germline V and J ends were trimmed by 3 bases and 1 base, with 6 bases remaining between them. The CDR3 spans 13 residues. Germline values: CDR1 LNHDA, CDR2 SQIVND (reference sequence).

The chain is built from TRBV7-2 and TRBJ2-7, with 9 bases identical to TRBD2. CDR3 length equals 15 residues. V dropped 5 bases and J dropped 4; count of bases not matched to a gene: 9. CDR1 and CDR2 from the germline V gene are SGHTA and FQGNSA. CDR3: CASSPLGTSRYEQYF. CDR3 coding DNA: TGTGCCAGCAGCCCTCTAGGGACTAGCAGGTACGAGCAGTACTTC. Full variable domain (rest looked up from reference TRBV7-2 and TRBJ2-7): GAGVSQSPSNKVTEKGKDVELRCDPISGHTALYWYRQSLGQGLEFLIYFQGNSAPDKSGLPSDRFSAERTGGSVSTLTIQRTQQEDSAVYLCASSPLGTSRYEQYFGPGTRLTVT.

In this sample, this clonotype turned up once. The chain is built from TRBV20-1 and TRBJ2-5; 11 bases are shared with TRBD1. V shed 0 bases, J shed 5 bases, and the junction held 8 bases outside the gene matches. The CDR3 totals 16 residues. Per germline, CDR1 DFQATT and CDR2 SNEGSKA (reference sequence). The CDR3 coding sequence is TGCAGTGCTAGAGATACGGACAGGGGGCTGGTCGAGACCCAGTACTTC. This gives the protein CSARDTDRGLVETQYF.

The V call is TRBV5-5, the J call TRBJ2-5, with D unresolved. The CDR3 contains 12 residues. Between the trimmed V and J ends, which lost 4 bases and 5 bases, there was a span of 9 bases. From germline, CDR1 is SGHKS and CDR2 YYEKEE (reference sequence). The CDR3 DNA sequence: TGTGCCAGCAGCAGGGAAGGGGAGACCCAGTACTTC. Translated: CASSREGETQYF.

This chain connects TRBV5-1 to TRBJ2-1, with 7 nucleotides matching TRBD1. Germline V CDR1 and CDR2: SGHRS, YFSETQ. The CDR3 covers 16 residues. J lost 0 bases, V lost 2 bases, and 5 bases had no gene match. CDR3 sequence: CASSLTGESSYNEQFF. The CDR3 DNA follows: TGCGCCAGCAGCTTAACAGGGGAGAGCTCCTACAATGAGCAGTTCTTC.

A word on this clonotype: An end of the junction does not agree with germline; a read error may underlie this. The genes are TRBV7-7 and TRBJ2-7, with D unresolved. The germline CDR1 and CDR2 sequences are SSHAT and FNYEAQ (reference sequence). This CDR3 spans 13 amino acids. For the CDR3, the DNA is TGTGCTAGCAGCTTATCCGGTGTGACCGAGCAGTACTTC. Translating gives CASSLSGVTEQYF.

The chain uses TRBV2 and TRBJ1-5; D perhaps matches TRBD1 (5 bases). The CDR3 runs to 13 residues. Germline CDR1 SNHLY, CDR2 FYNNEI. The V end was cut by 4 bases, the J end by 6 bases, with 10 bases between. CDR3 loop: CASSVPGGQPQHF. As DNA, the CDR3 is TGTGCCAGCAGTGTCCCCGGGGGTCAGCCCCAGCATTTT.

Here the CDR3 DNA reads TGTGCCAGCAACGGGGGGACAGGCGCCGGGGAGCAGTACTTC. This codes for CASNGGTGAGEQYF. The V and J genes are TRBV19 and TRBJ2-7; tentatively, D is TRBD1 (8 bases). Between the trimmed V and J ends, which lost 9 bases and 7 bases, there was a span of 22 bases. Per the germline V gene, CDR1 is LNHDA and CDR2 is SQIVND (reference sequence). CDR3 size: 14 residues.

The chain employs TRBV12-3 or TRBV12-4 and TRBJ2-1; 7 nucleotides line up with TRBD1. The CDR3 sequence is 17 residues long. The junction had 6 bases not matched to a gene; V was cut back by 1 base and J by 0 bases. The CDR3: CASSLGLTGPSYNEQFF. CDR3 nucleotide sequence: TGTGCCAGCAGTTTAGGATTGACAGGGCCCTCCTACAATGAGCAGTTCTTC.

This clonotype was seen only a few times. The genes are TRBV6-1 and TRBJ2-1; possibly TRBD1 for D (5 bases). This CDR3 region has 14 residues. Per germline, CDR1 MNHNS and CDR2 SASEGT. Deletions cut 8 bases from V and 3 bases from J, with 14 bases between. The CDR3 spells CASRQGEVYNEQFF. The CDR3, as DNA: TGTGCCAGCCGCCAAGGGGAAGTCTACAATGAGCAGTTCTTC.

This chain joins TRBV19 and TRBJ1-2, with 7 positions matching TRBD1. With V trimmed by 7 bases and J by 4 bases, 6 bases remained unmatched. Germline CDR1 is LNHDA and CDR2 is SQIVND (reference sequence). The CDR3 is 13 residues long. CDR3 sequence reads: CASTEGAFYGYTF. The CDR3 DNA sequence: TGTGCCAGTACCGAGGGGGCTTTCTATGGCTACACCTTC.

This sequence joins TRBV19 and TRBJ2-1; D unclear. This CDR3 is 14 amino acids long. Deletions cut 7 bases from V and 0 bases from J, with 10 bases between. The germline gives CDR1 LNHDA, CDR2 SQIVND (reference sequence). Here the CDR3 reads CASNPESSYNEQFF. The CDR3 nucleotides read TGTGCCAGTAACCCGGAAAGCTCCTACAATGAGCAGTTCTTC.

This chain joins TRBV4-3 and TRBJ2-1; a weak D match, TRBD2 (5 bases). The CDR3 length is 11 residues. The germline CDR1 and CDR2 sequences are LGHNA and YSLEER. Trimming cost V 5 bases and J 10 bases, with 9 bases left between them. CDR3 nucleotides: TGCGCCAGCAGCAAAAGCGGAGAGCAGTTCTTC. Translating it yields CASSKSGEQFF.

V gene TRBV20-1 combines with J gene TRBJ2-2, with 9 nucleotides matching TRBD2. Germline CDR1 reads DFQATT; CDR2 reads SNEGSKA (reference sequence). This CDR3 spans 15 amino acids. V shed 3 bases, J shed 1 base, and the junction held 3 bases outside the gene matches. In nucleotides, the CDR3 is TGCAGTGCTAGCGGGACTAGCCTGAACACCGGGGAGCTGTTTTTT. This encodes CSASGTSLNTGELFF.

This clonotype appeared a single time. The gene calls are TRBV13 and TRBJ2-1, with D possibly matching TRBD2 (5 bases). The germline V and J ends were trimmed by 5 bases and 6 bases, with 23 bases remaining between them. The CDR3 spans 17 residues. Per the germline V gene, CDR1 is PRHDT and CDR2 is FYEKMQ (reference sequence). CDR3 sequence reads: CASSPLLGGQLSNEQFF. The CDR3 nucleotides are TGTGCCAGCAGCCCTCTTCTTGGCGGGCAGCTGTCCAATGAGCAGTTCTTC.